Following are 32 T cell receptor beta chains from one sample sequenced in a study of blood T cell repertoires in COVID-19. Measured with immunoSEQ multiplex PCR; TCRdb has only the in-frame clones, and not every one. The sample lists about 150,000 clones; 65% to 85% were seen once. The material sequenced was peripheral blood. The receptors come from a woman aged 60-75 years with acute or convalescent COVID-19.

J is TRBJ2-7 and V is TRBV2, with 10 bases that match TRBD1. The CDR3 sequence is 16 residues long. V dropped 3 bases and J dropped 2; count of bases not matched to a gene: 7. Looked up from germline, CDR1 is SNHLY and CDR2 is FYNNEI. In nucleotides, the CDR3 is TGTGCCAGCAGTGATCCTCGTGGGACAGGGGCCTACGAGCAGTACTTC. Its protein is CASSDPRGTGAYEQYF.

This sequence joins TRBV9 and TRBJ2-2; D may be TRBD1 (5 bases). Germline CDR1 and CDR2: SGDLS and YYNGEE. There are 14 residues in the CDR3. The germline V and J ends were trimmed by 4 bases and 2 bases, with 9 bases remaining between them. CDR3 nucleotide sequence: TGTGCCAGCAGCTCGACAGTTAACACCGGGGAGCTGTTTTTT. Amino acid sequence: CASSSTVNTGELFF.

The gene calls are TRBV29-1 and TRBJ1-2; D remains ambiguous. The V gene's germline CDR1 is SQVTM and CDR2 ANQGSEA. This CDR3 region has 11 residues. Between the trimmed V and J ends, which lost 6 bases and 4 bases, there was a span of 9 bases. The CDR3, as DNA: TGCAGCGTCCTTAGCGGCTATGGCTACACCTTC. It encodes CSVLSGYGYTF.

The chain combines TRBV27 with TRBJ2-7; possible D gene TRBD1, 6 bases. The CDR3 runs 14 residues. V was pared by 7 bases and J by 4 bases, with 17 bases between. Germline CDR1 reads MNHEY; CDR2 reads SMNVEV (reference sequence). CDR3 coding DNA: TGTGCCAGCAAGACACAGGGTCCCCCTTACGAGCAGTACTTC. It yields the protein CASKTQGPPYEQYF.

Many counts were recorded for this clone. J is TRBJ1-2 and V is TRBV7-9; D is possibly TRBD1 (6 bases). Trimming took off 6 bases at V and 3 bases at J, with 17 bases between the two ends. The germline gives CDR1 SEHNR, CDR2 FQNEAQ (reference sequence). This CDR3 is built from 15 residues. CDR3: CASRVGAGPDYGYTF. CDR3 bases: TGTGCCAGCAGGGTGGGGGCAGGACCCGACTATGGCTACACCTTC.

The DNA for the CDR3 is TGCGCCAGCAGCTCACAGGGGGCGGGCACAGATACGCAGTATTTT. It translates to CASSSQGAGTDTQYF. V usage is TRBV5-1 and J usage is TRBJ2-3; 9 bases fit TRBD1. V lost 3 bases to trimming and J lost 1 base; unmatched junction nucleotides: 3. This CDR3 region has 15 residues. Germline loops: CDR1 SGHRS, CDR2 YFSETQ.

This sequence joins TRBV5-1 and TRBJ1-2; D unclear. The CDR3 runs 15 residues. Germline-derived CDR1 and CDR2 are SGHRS and YFSETQ. V lost 6 bases to trimming and J lost 0 bases, with 15 bases between them. The CDR3 nucleotides read TGCGCCAGCAAGGCCCGTACAGAGACTAACTATGGCTACACCTTC. Translation: CASKARTETNYGYTF.

V gene TRBV5-6 combines with J gene TRBJ1-1; D is possibly TRBD1 (5 bases). Trimming shortened V by 2 bases and J by 4 bases, and 18 bases separated the two germline ends. In germline, CDR1 is SGHDT, CDR2 YYEEEE. This CDR3 spans 16 amino acids. CDR3 sequence: CASSLLQVVVSTEAFF. CDR3 nucleotide sequence: TGTGCCAGCAGCTTATTACAGGTGGTCGTCTCCACTGAAGCTTTCTTT.

This clone has only one observation. J is TRBJ2-5 and V is TRBV5-4, with D tentatively TRBD1 (5 bases). The CDR3 loop spans 15 amino acids. With 0 bases removed from V and 7 bases from J, the gap between germline ends came to 16 bases. Germline V lookup: CDR1 SGHNT, CDR2 YYREEE (reference sequence). The CDR3, as DNA: TGTGCCAGCAGCTTGGCGGGCAGGGTTGAGAGGACCCAGTACTTC. Amino acid sequence: CASSLAGRVERTQYF.

Worth noting for this clone: An end of the junction differs from the germline gene, which may be a read error. The chain employs TRBV19 and TRBJ1-4; tentatively, D is TRBD1 (5 bases). This CDR3 is 12 amino acids long. CDR1 and CDR2 (germline): LNHDA, SQIVND (reference sequence). The chain's CDR3 is CASSIDPRQRVF. In DNA form, the CDR3 reads TGTGCCAGTAGTATAGATCCCAGACAGCGCGTTTTT.

This chain connects TRBV24-1 to TRBJ2-2, with 7 bases that match TRBD1. Germline V gene data show CDR1 as KGHDR and CDR2 as SFDVKD. CDR3 length equals 17 residues. J gave up 5 bases and V 10 bases, and 18 bases lay outside the gene matches. CDR3 coding DNA: TGTGCCACTAGGAACGACCAACAGGGGCCCGATACCGGGGAGCTGTTTTTT. It specifies CATRNDQQGPDTGELFF.

The rearrangement links TRBV28 to TRBJ1-1; D may be TRBD1 (5 bases). The CDR3 runs 13 residues. From germline, CDR1 is MDHEN and CDR2 SYDVKM. V dropped 6 bases and J dropped 1 base, with 9 bases sitting between them. CDR3 in DNA: TGTGCCAGCAGCCAGGGTAAGAACACTGAAGCTTTCTTT. It yields the protein CASSQGKNTEAFF.

This chain links TRBV6-5 with TRBJ2-3; 7 bases map to TRBD2. J gave up 2 bases and V 10 bases, and 3 bases lay outside the gene matches. Germline V lookup: CDR1 MNHEY, CDR2 SVGAGI. This CDR3 has 12 residues. CDR3 nucleotides: TGTGCCACCAGACTAGCCACAGATACGCAGTATTTT. This sequence encodes CATRLATDTQYF.

The V gene is TRBV6-1, the J gene TRBJ1-5; 10 positions agree with TRBD1. Germline V gene lookup returns CDR1 MNHNS and CDR2 SASEGT. The V segment lost 4 bases and the J segment 4 bases; nucleotides outside the gene matches: 10. The length of the CDR3 is 17 residues. The DNA of the CDR3 is TGTGCCAGCAGTGCTCGGACAGGGGGGAATAGAAATCAGCCCCAGCATTTT. This encodes CASSARTGGNRNQPQHF.

The CDR3 region has the DNA TGTGCCAGCAGGTCCCTCAACACTGAAGCTTTCTTT. This translates into CASRSLNTEAFF. The chain carries TRBV7-9 and TRBJ1-1, with D unclear. Trimming removed 6 bases at V and 2 bases at J, with 7 bases between. Germline CDR1 is SEHNR and CDR2 is FQNEAQ (reference sequence). This CDR3 comprises 12 residues.

The CDR3 protein is CASSLIPGQANTEAFF. CDR3 bases: TGTGCCAGCAGTTTAATCCCAGGACAGGCGAACACTGAAGCTTTCTTT. The chain employs TRBV28 and TRBJ1-1; TRBD1 agrees at 7 bases. Per the germline V gene, CDR1 is MDHEN and CDR2 is SYDVKM. Unmatched junction bases numbered 7, after V lost 2 bases and J lost 1 base. The CDR3 consists of 16 residues.

The genes are TRBV7-3 and TRBJ2-1; TRBD1 matches 7 bases. CDR1 is SGHTA, CDR2 FQGTGA, per germline. This CDR3 is built from 15 residues. The J segment lost 7 bases and the V segment lost 5 bases, leaving 11 bases of the junction unmatched. The CDR3 region is CASSPRGLGNNEQFF. In DNA form, the CDR3 reads TGTGCCAGCAGCCCGAGGGGGCTTGGCAATAATGAGCAGTTCTTC.

The V call is TRBV4-1, the J call TRBJ2-1, with 8 bases matching TRBD1. Germline CDR1 and CDR2: MGHRA and YSYEKL. The junction had 11 bases not matched to a gene; V was cut back by 1 base and J by 0 bases. CDR3 size: 19 residues. Written as DNA, the CDR3 is TGCGCCAGCAGCCAAGGTCGGGCAGGGGGCCAAAGCTCCTACAATGAGCAGTTCTTC. Translated: CASSQGRAGGQSSYNEQFF.

V is TRBV19 and J is TRBJ1-5; D unclear. V dropped 3 bases and J dropped 0 bases, with 6 bases sitting between them. The CDR3 sequence is 14 residues long. The germline CDR1 and CDR2 sequences are LNHDA and SQIVND (reference sequence). In nucleotides, the CDR3 is TGTGCCAGTAGTATGGTTAGTAGCAATCAGCCCCAGCATTTT. It yields the protein CASSMVSSNQPQHF.

This clone was found many times. The chain carries TRBV11-2 and TRBJ2-1; a possible D gene is TRBD1 (7 bases). Trimming removed 4 bases at V and 9 bases at J, with 19 bases between. There are 15 residues in the CDR3. Germline CDR1 reads SGHAT; CDR2 reads FQNNGV. The CDR3 nucleotides read TGTGCCAGCAGCTCGAACCCGTCAGGGGGAGGTGAGCAGTTCTTC. Translating gives CASSSNPSGGGEQFF.

This chain links TRBV12-3 or TRBV12-4 with TRBJ2-2; D might be TRBD2 (6 bases). Trimming took off 6 bases at V and 8 bases at J, with 13 bases between the two ends. CDR3 size: 13 residues. CDR3 loop: CASRPVLAGELFF. In DNA, the CDR3 is TGTGCCAGCAGACCCGTGCTAGCGGGGGAGCTGTTTTTT.

A remark on this clone: The same CDR3 is also encoded by other DNA sequences in this sample. The rearrangement joins TRBV9 to TRBJ1-5; 11 bases fit TRBD1. CDR1 is SGDLS, CDR2 YYNGEE, per germline. V was clipped by 2 bases and J by 7 bases; unmatched bases: 2. The CDR3 extends over 14 amino acids. CDR3 region: CASSVGQGGQPQHF. In DNA, the CDR3 is TGTGCCAGCAGCGTGGGACAGGGGGGGCAGCCCCAGCATTTT.

This sequence joins TRBV4-2 and TRBJ2-7; 11 bases are a match to TRBD2. Germline CDR1 is LGHNA and CDR2 is YNFKEQ. The V segment lost 1 base and the J segment 6 bases; nucleotides outside the gene matches: 5. This CDR3 has 15 amino acids. The CDR3 loop is CASSQVGLADSEQYF. In DNA, the CDR3 is TGTGCCAGCAGCCAAGTGGGACTAGCGGATTCCGAGCAGTACTTC.

The J gene is TRBJ1-1, the V gene TRBV29-1; a possible D gene is TRBD1 (5 bases). The germline V and J ends were trimmed by 1 base and 2 bases, with 8 bases remaining between them. The CDR3 totals 13 residues. Germline loops: CDR1 SQVTM, CDR2 ANQGSEA. The CDR3 DNA is TGCAGCGTTGAAGGGACACCCAACACTGAAGCTTTCTTT. Translating it yields CSVEGTPNTEAFF. Supplemented by reference TRBV29-1 and TRBJ1-1, the full variable domain reads SAVISQKPSRDICQRGTSLTIQCQVDSQVTMMFWYRQQPGQSLTLIATANQGSEATYESGFVIDKFPISRPNLTFSTLTVSNMSPEDSSIYLCSVEGTPNTEAFFGQGTRLTVV.

This clone was seen a handful of times. The chain has TRBV4-3 and TRBJ1-2; 10 nucleotides agree with TRBD1. In germline, CDR1 is LGHNA, CDR2 YSLEER. J was trimmed by 7 bases and V by 5 bases; bases with no gene match: 16. The CDR3 spans 17 residues. Written as DNA, the CDR3 is TGCGCCAGCAGCATCGCCGGGACAGGGGCGGACTTGGGTGGCTACACCTTC. This translates into CASSIAGTGADLGGYTF.

This clone has a handful of counts. The chain uses TRBV28 and TRBJ1-4, with unresolved D. V lost 6 bases and J 8 bases, leaving 22 bases between the germline ends. The germline CDR1 and CDR2 sequences are MDHEN and SYDVKM. This CDR3 has 16 amino acids. The CDR3 sequence: CASSPQDSLPGEKLFF. The CDR3 DNA reads TGTGCCAGCAGCCCCCAAGATAGCCTTCCTGGGGAAAAACTGTTTTTT.

This clone came up a few times. The chain carries TRBV7-2 and TRBJ1-6, with 7 bases lining up with TRBD1. Germline CDR1 and CDR2: SGHTA and FQGNSA. Trimming at V came to 5 bases and at J to 9 bases, leaving 13 bases not matched to a gene. The CDR3 length is 16 residues. The CDR3 is CASSLEYVQGVSPLHF. The DNA of the CDR3 is TGTGCCAGCAGCCTCGAATACGTGCAGGGGGTTTCACCCCTCCACTTT.

The chain has TRBV9 and TRBJ2-1; tentative D call: TRBD1 (6 bases). V lost 0 bases and J lost 9, with 13 bases in between. The CDR3 loop spans 14 amino acids. CDR1 is SGDLS and CDR2 is YYNGEE in the germline V gene. The chain's CDR3 is CASSVVGGAGEQFF. CDR3 nucleotides: TGTGCCAGCAGCGTAGTAGGGGGTGCGGGTGAGCAGTTCTTC.

This rearrangement joins TRBV4-2 to TRBJ2-1; 9 bases match TRBD2. Germline V gene sequence: CDR1 LGHNA, CDR2 YNFKEQ. The CDR3 has 18 amino acids. J gave up 2 bases and V 0 bases, and 8 bases lay outside the gene matches. CDR3 sequence: CASSQDRGAGGTYNEQFF. The CDR3 nucleotides read TGTGCCAGCAGCCAAGATCGGGGAGCGGGGGGCACCTACAATGAGCAGTTCTTC.

V gene TRBV9 combines with J gene TRBJ1-6; D unclear. Germline-derived CDR1 and CDR2 are SGDLS and YYNGEE. CDR3 size: 17 residues. Trimming cost V 2 bases and J 7 bases, with 19 bases left between them. CDR3 coding DNA: TGTGCCAGCAGCGTCGGTCGCCCACCGGGAATAAATTCACCCCTCCACTTT. It yields the protein CASSVGRPPGINSPLHF.

The J gene is TRBJ1-5, the V gene TRBV6-2 or TRBV6-3; D gene unclear. The CDR3 runs 15 residues. V lost 3 bases to trimming and J lost 1 base, with 10 bases between them. CDR1 is MNHEY, CDR2 SVGEGT, per germline. The DNA of the CDR3 is TGTGCCAGCAGTTATAGTTCAGCGAGCAATCAGCCCCAGCATTTT. As protein: CASSYSSASNQPQHF.

J is TRBJ1-5 and V is TRBV28, with D tentatively TRBD1 (5 bases). Germline CDR1 is MDHEN and CDR2 is SYDVKM. The CDR3 is 14 residues long. Deletions cut 7 bases from V and 5 bases from J, with 15 bases between. CDR3 in DNA: TGTGCCAGCACCTCGGGGGGAGGGCATCAGCCCCAGCATTTT. It translates to CASTSGGGHQPQHF.